These 22 T cell receptor beta chains were all obtained from the same sample, sequenced in a study of blood T cell repertoires in COVID-19. The protocol was immunoSEQ multiplex PCR, while the TCRdb copy is restricted to in-frame clones and leaves out a portion. The table shows about 120,000 clones, with approximately 81% occurring only once. Sample: peripheral blood. These receptors originate from a woman of 80 years or more with acute or convalescent COVID-19.

The CDR3 DNA sequence: TGCAGCGTTATTCTCACCCAGGGGCCCCAGCATTTT. As protein: CSVILTQGPQHF. The chain joins TRBV29-1 to TRBJ1-5; possible D gene TRBD1, 5 bases. The CDR3 spans 12 residues. With 5 bases removed from V and 9 bases from J, the gap between germline ends came to 14 bases. Germline lookup yields CDR1 SQVTM and CDR2 ANQGSEA.

The chain combines TRBV28 with TRBJ1-3; 7 bases map to TRBD1. Germline-derived CDR1 and CDR2 are MDHEN and SYDVKM. J was trimmed by 0 bases and V by 6 bases; bases with no gene match: 11. The CDR3 has 17 residues. The CDR3 nucleotides read TGTGCCAGCAGATCCCTCGGACAGGCCAGCTCTGGAAACACCATATATTTT. This encodes CASRSLGQASSGNTIYF.

V and J are TRBV6-5 and TRBJ1-2; D is perhaps TRBD1 (6 bases). The germline V gene has CDR1 MNHEY and CDR2 SVGAGI. The CDR3 totals 13 residues. V was cut by 4 bases and J by 4 bases, with 10 bases left in between. CDR3 DNA sequence: TGTGCCAGCAGTTTTGACAGGATCTATGGCTACACCTTC. Protein sequence: CASSFDRIYGYTF.

The V and J genes are TRBV5-1 and TRBJ1-3, with D possibly matching TRBD1 (5 bases). The germline V and J ends were trimmed by 3 bases and 4 bases, with 14 bases remaining between them. This CDR3 comprises 15 residues. Germline V gives CDR1 SGHRS, CDR2 YFSETQ. This CDR3 reads CASSSSGYSGNTIYF. Here the CDR3 DNA reads TGCGCCAGCAGCTCGTCAGGGTATTCCGGAAACACCATATATTTT.

The gene calls are TRBV18 and TRBJ2-3; D gene unclear. The CDR3 loop spans 15 amino acids. Germline V gives CDR1 KGHSH, CDR2 LQKENI. V lost 0 bases and J lost 5, with 12 bases in between. The CDR3 coding sequence is TGTGCCAGCTCACCACCTTCAGGCCAAGGAGATACGCAGTATTTT. Translation gives CASSPPSGQGDTQYF.

The chain links TRBV30 to TRBJ2-7, with TRBD2 identical over 15 bases. Unmatched junction bases numbered 0, after V lost 3 bases and J lost 3 bases. This CDR3 is built from 14 residues. Germline CDR1 and CDR2: GTSNPN and SVGIG (reference sequence). The CDR3 sequence is CAWRGLAGGYEQYF. CDR3 sequence (DNA): TGTGCCTGGAGGGGACTAGCGGGAGGCTACGAGCAGTACTTC.

V is TRBV6-5 and J is TRBJ1-2; D is unclear. V was shortened by 7 bases and J by 4 bases, with 16 bases between the two germline ends. Germline loops: CDR1 MNHEY, CDR2 SVGAGI. The CDR3 loop spans 14 amino acids. CDR3 residues: CASTPREPRYGYTF. The CDR3 DNA follows: TGTGCCAGCACTCCACGGGAACCTCGCTATGGCTACACCTTC.

The chain has TRBV5-1 and TRBJ2-7, with TRBD1 matching 8 bases. Germline lookup yields CDR1 SGHRS and CDR2 YFSETQ. V trimming: 7 bases; J trimming: 5 bases; junction bases outside the gene matches: 11. The CDR3 contains 14 residues. The chain's CDR3 is CASALQEDRDEQYF. The CDR3 region has the DNA TGCGCCAGCGCACTACAAGAGGACAGGGACGAGCAGTACTTC. Full variable domain (outside the CDR3, taken from reference TRBV5-1 and TRBJ2-7): KAGVTQTPRYLIKTRGQQVTLSCSPISGHRSVSWYQQTPGQGLQFLFEYFSETQRNKGNFPGRFSGRQFSNSRSEMNVSTLELGDSALYLCASALQEDRDEQYFGPGTRLTVT.

V and J are TRBV7-2 and TRBJ1-6, with TRBD1 identical over 7 bases. Germline assignment: CDR1 SGHTA and CDR2 FQGNSA. V was pared by 2 bases and J by 9 bases, with 4 bases of the junction left unmatched. The CDR3 runs to 14 residues. The CDR3 bases are TGTGCCAGCAGCTTAAGAGGGGGCTCTTCACCCCTCCACTTT. It codes for CASSLRGGSSPLHF. The full variable domain, in which reference TRBV7-2 and TRBJ1-6 provide the parts outside the CDR3, is GAGVSQSPSNKVTEKGKDVELRCDPISGHTALYWYRQSLGQGLEFLIYFQGNSAPDKSGLPSDRFSAERTGGSVSTLTIQRTQQEDSAVYLCASSLRGGSSPLHFGNGTRLTVT.

The chain links TRBV23-1 to TRBJ1-4, with 11 bases that match TRBD1. TRBV23-1 belongs to the ORF category, with a function that is uncertain. The CDR3 extends over 15 amino acids. The V segment lost 4 bases and the J segment 7 bases; nucleotides outside the gene matches: 5. The CDR3 sequence: CASSPYGQGAEKLFF. The CDR3 region has the DNA TGCGCCAGCAGTCCATACGGACAGGGGGCTGAAAAACTGTTTTTT.

This clone has more than one count but fewer than ten. J is TRBJ2-2 and V is TRBV2, with D perhaps TRBD2 (6 bases). The CDR3 loop spans 14 amino acids. The germline CDR1 and CDR2 sequences are SNHLY and FYNNEI. V was pared by 7 bases and J by 5 bases, with 14 bases between. The CDR3, as DNA: TGTGCCAGCACTTGGACTACGGGTACCGGGGAGCTGTTTTTT. This encodes CASTWTTGTGELFF.

The V call is TRBV30, the J call TRBJ1-1; possibly TRBD1 for D (6 bases). Trimming removed 1 base at V and 5 bases at J, with 14 bases between. The CDR3 is 14 amino acids. CDR1 is GTSNPN, CDR2 SVGIG, per germline (reference sequence). CDR3 DNA sequence: TGTGCCTGGAGTGAGGGGGTGATTGGTACTGAAGCTTTCTTT. Protein product: CAWSEGVIGTEAFF.

This rearrangement joins TRBV27 to TRBJ2-5, with D possibly being TRBD1 (6 bases). V was cut by 5 bases and J by 9 bases, with 16 bases left in between. The CDR3 spans 13 residues. The germline gives CDR1 MNHEY, CDR2 SMNVEV (reference sequence). CDR3 sequence reads: CASSQGTVGAQYF. Written as DNA, the CDR3 is TGTGCCAGCAGTCAGGGGACGGTGGGTGCCCAGTACTTC.

The rearrangement uses TRBV5-1 and TRBJ2-1; 9 positions match TRBD2. This CDR3 comprises 16 residues. In germline, CDR1 is SGHRS, CDR2 YFSETQ. The J segment lost 4 bases and the V segment lost 1 base, leaving 6 bases of the junction unmatched. CDR3 in amino acids: CASSLSVSGRYNEQFF. The CDR3 nucleotides are TGCGCCAGCAGCTTGTCTGTTAGCGGGAGATACAATGAGCAGTTCTTC. Full variable domain (rest looked up from reference TRBV5-1 and TRBJ2-1): KAGVTQTPRYLIKTRGQQVTLSCSPISGHRSVSWYQQTPGQGLQFLFEYFSETQRNKGNFPGRFSGRQFSNSRSEMNVSTLELGDSALYLCASSLSVSGRYNEQFFGPGTRLTVL.

The V gene is TRBV29-1, the J gene TRBJ2-1; maybe TRBD1 (6 bases). The V gene lost 3 bases and the J gene lost 8 bases, with 14 bases spanning the gap. Germline assignment: CDR1 SQVTM and CDR2 ANQGSEA. The length of the CDR3 is 13 residues. CDR3 nucleotides: TGCAGCGTTGATTCCACAGGGAGCCATGAGCAGTTCTTC. Protein sequence: CSVDSTGSHEQFF.

The chain recombines TRBV28 with TRBJ2-7; 9 bases agree with TRBD1. The germline V gene has CDR1 MDHEN and CDR2 SYDVKM. The CDR3 consists of 15 residues. With 6 bases clipped from V and 6 bases from J, the junction kept 12 bases outside the gene matches. The CDR3 DNA sequence: TGTGCCAGCAGCTCCACCGGGACAGGGTATGGCGAGCAGTACTTC. This encodes CASSSTGTGYGEQYF.

Here the CDR3 DNA reads TGTGCCAGTAGCCATCGACAGGGGGCCAGCAATCAGCCCCAGCATTTT. Translating gives CASSHRQGASNQPQHF. The rearrangement links TRBV19 to TRBJ1-5; TRBD1 matches at 10 bases. V lost 6 bases to trimming and J lost 1 base; unmatched junction nucleotides: 6. This CDR3 contains 16 residues. The germline CDR1 and CDR2 sequences are LNHDA and SQIVND (reference sequence).

The gene calls are TRBV19 and TRBJ2-4; no definite D call. Germline values: CDR1 LNHDA, CDR2 SQIVND (reference sequence). The CDR3 totals 15 residues. The V and J ends lost 0 bases and 7 bases respectively, with 13 bases between them. The CDR3 is CASSIDGRSRNIQYF. In DNA, the CDR3 is TGTGCCAGTAGTATAGATGGCAGGTCTCGGAACATTCAGTACTTC. The full variable domain, in which reference TRBV19 and TRBJ2-4 provide the parts outside the CDR3, is DGGITQSPKYLFRKEGQNVTLSCEQNLNHDAMYWYRQDPGQGLRLIYYSQIVNDFQKGDIAEGYSVSREKKESFPLTVTSAQKNPTAFYLCASSIDGRSRNIQYFGAGTRLSVL.

This clone is medium-sized (0.01 to 0.1%) by share. The V call is TRBV4-3, the J call TRBJ2-7, with no clear D. This CDR3 contains 14 residues. CDR1 is LGHNA and CDR2 is YSLEER in the germline V gene. V shed 1 base and J shed 3 bases, with 10 bases lying between them. CDR3 loop: CASSQVYRNYEQYF. DNA of the CDR3: TGCGCCAGCAGCCAAGTGTATCGTAACTACGAGCAGTACTTC.

The V gene is TRBV18, the J gene TRBJ1-1; D may be TRBD1 (6 bases). Trimming stripped 3 bases from V and 1 base from J, with 15 bases between. In germline, CDR1 is KGHSH, CDR2 LQKENI. CDR3 length equals 16 residues. CDR3 DNA sequence: TGTGCCAGCTCACCGTATAGGACAGTAAGGAACACTGAAGCTTTCTTT. Protein sequence: CASSPYRTVRNTEAFF.

This sequence joins TRBV7-2 and TRBJ2-3; 7 bases fit TRBD2. The CDR3 extends over 16 amino acids. V lost 3 bases to trimming and J lost 2 bases; unmatched junction nucleotides: 8. The V gene's germline CDR1 is SGHTA and CDR2 FQGNSA. The chain's CDR3 is CASSFLSGALTDTQYF. The CDR3 coding sequence is TGTGCCAGCAGCTTTTTGAGCGGGGCACTCACAGATACGCAGTATTTT.

This sequence joins TRBV6-1 and TRBJ2-1, with 8 bases lining up with TRBD2. Trimming at V came to 7 bases and at J to 0 bases, leaving 8 bases not matched to a gene. The CDR3 loop spans 16 amino acids. The germline CDR1 and CDR2 sequences are MNHNS and SASEGT. The CDR3 sequence is CASTDPGTSSYNEQFF. CDR3 coding DNA: TGTGCCAGCACTGATCCCGGGACTAGCTCCTACAATGAGCAGTTCTTC.